The 10 T cell receptor beta chains below were found in one sample sequenced in a study of control samples from healthy donors and cancer patients. Assay used: immunoSEQ multiplex PCR; TCRdb lists only in-frame clones, some missing. The top ten clones hold 6% to 9.5% of a sample with some 77,000 clones, around nine tenths of them seen once. The sample consisted of blood. The receptors come from a woman in her sixties in good health.

The rearrangement links TRBV7-9 to TRBJ1-6, with D unclear. This CDR3 has 15 residues. The V end was cut by 1 base, the J end by 7 bases, with 11 bases between. Germline-derived CDR1 and CDR2 are SEHNR and FQNEAQ (reference sequence). The CDR3 region is CASSLGGGGNSPLHF. The DNA for the CDR3 is TGTGCCAGCAGCTTAGGGGGTGGCGGAAATTCACCCCTCCACTTT. The full variable domain, rest sourced from reference TRBV7-9 and TRBJ1-6, is DTGVSQNPRHKITKRGQNVTFRCDPISEHNRLYWYRQTLGQGPEFLTYFQNEAQLEKSRLLSDRFSAERPKGSFSTLEIQRTEQGDSAMYLCASSLGGGGNSPLHFGNGTRLTVT.

This clone was counted once. The chain joins TRBV19 to TRBJ1-4; D remains ambiguous. Per the germline V gene, CDR1 is LNHDA and CDR2 is SQIVND (reference sequence). V was pared by 9 bases and J by 7 bases, with 15 bases between. The CDR3 has 13 amino acids. CDR3 DNA sequence: TGTGCCAGGGAGATTAGGGAGGCTGAAAAACTGTTTTTT. It is translated as CAREIREAEKLFF. The variable domain in full, with the rest retrieved from reference TRBV19 and TRBJ1-4, is DGGITQSPKYLFRKEGQNVTLSCEQNLNHDAMYWYRQDPGQGLRLIYYSQIVNDFQKGDIAEGYSVSREKKESFPLTVTSAQKNPTAFYLCAREIREAEKLFFGSGTQLSVL.

The rearrangement links TRBV6-5 to TRBJ1-1; a possible D gene is TRBD1 (6 bases). Trimming removed 2 bases from V and 0 bases from J, with 10 bases in between. This CDR3 region has 15 residues. Germline CDR1 is MNHEY and CDR2 is SVGAGI. CDR3 sequence: CASSYRQEMNTEAFF. DNA of the CDR3: TGTGCCAGCAGTTACCGACAGGAGATGAACACTGAAGCTTTCTTT.

The V and J genes are TRBV30 and TRBJ2-3, with 7 bases fitting TRBD2. Trimming cost V 3 bases and J 4 bases; bases outside gene matches: 16. The germline V gene encodes CDR1 GTSNPN and CDR2 SVGIG (reference sequence). The CDR3 extends over 17 amino acids. Here the CDR3 DNA reads TGTGCCTGGAGCCGACCGAGCAGCGGGACTCTCGCAGATACGCAGTATTTT. It encodes CAWSRPSSGTLADTQYF.

The V and J genes are TRBV11-2 and TRBJ2-3; 7 nucleotides align to TRBD2. This CDR3 spans 16 amino acids. The ends lost 2 bases at V and 1 base at J; junction bases unmatched: 6. Germline assignment: CDR1 SGHAT and CDR2 FQNNGV. DNA of the CDR3: TGTGCCAGCAGCTTATCATCCCTAGCGGGCACAGATACGCAGTATTTT. This translates into CASSLSSLAGTDTQYF.

The chain links TRBV19 to TRBJ1-2, with 8 positions matching TRBD1. Germline V gene lookup returns CDR1 LNHDA and CDR2 SQIVND (reference sequence). The CDR3 loop spans 11 amino acids. The junction had 2 bases not matched to a gene; V was cut back by 7 bases and J by 7 bases. CDR3 sequence (DNA): TGTGCCAGTATTGACAGGGGTGGCTACACCTTC. Amino acids: CASIDRGGYTF. The full variable domain, with the rest looked up from reference TRBV19 and TRBJ1-2, is DGGITQSPKYLFRKEGQNVTLSCEQNLNHDAMYWYRQDPGQGLRLIYYSQIVNDFQKGDIAEGYSVSREKKESFPLTVTSAQKNPTAFYLCASIDRGGYTFGSGTRLTVV.

This chain connects TRBV19 to TRBJ2-4; D is undetermined. The germline CDR1 and CDR2 sequences are LNHDA and SQIVND (reference sequence). The CDR3 runs 13 residues. V was shortened by 4 bases and J by 9 bases, with 13 bases between the two germline ends. The CDR3 DNA follows: TGTGCCAGTAGTAGCTCTGGTTATAGCATTCAGTACTTC. Encoded protein: CASSSSGYSIQYF. The entire variable domain, with the rest obtained from reference TRBV19 and TRBJ2-4, is as follows: DGGITQSPKYLFRKEGQNVTLSCEQNLNHDAMYWYRQDPGQGLRLIYYSQIVNDFQKGDIAEGYSVSREKKESFPLTVTSAQKNPTAFYLCASSSSGYSIQYFGAGTRLSVL.

The chain recombines TRBV3-1 (or the pseudogene TRBV3-2) with TRBJ1-2; D perhaps matches TRBD1 (6 bases). Per germline, CDR1 LGHDT and CDR2 YNNKEL (reference sequence). The length of the CDR3 is 13 residues. Trimming left V 2 bases short and J 4 bases short, with 8 bases between. This CDR3 is CASSQTDSYGYTF. The CDR3 nucleotides read TGTGCCAGCAGCCAAACGGACAGCTATGGCTACACCTTC.

V gene TRBV27 combines with J gene TRBJ2-7, with 7 bases that match TRBD1. The CDR3 spans 16 residues. With 3 bases clipped from V and 2 bases from J, the junction kept 10 bases outside the gene matches. Germline CDR1 reads MNHEY; CDR2 reads SMNVEV (reference sequence). The CDR3 here is CASSFSKGAVAYEQYF. The CDR3 coding sequence is TGTGCCAGCAGTTTCTCAAAGGGGGCTGTGGCCTACGAGCAGTACTTC.

This chain uses TRBV7-9 with TRBJ1-1; TRBD1 matches 7 bases. Germline loops: CDR1 SEHNR, CDR2 FQNEAQ (reference sequence). V dropped 5 bases and J dropped 4; count of bases not matched to a gene: 10. The CDR3 consists of 15 residues. CDR3 residues: CASSPQTGSGTEAFF. The CDR3 DNA reads TGTGCCAGCAGCCCCCAGACAGGGTCAGGCACTGAAGCTTTCTTT.